These 13 T cell receptor beta chains came from one sample sequenced in a study of blood T cell repertoires in COVID-19. Clones were sequenced by immunoSEQ multiplex PCR, and TCRdb holds only the in-frame ones, with some missing. The sample lists approximately 82,000 clones; around 80% were seen once. Sequencing was carried out using peripheral blood. Source of these receptors: a woman aged 55-70 years with acute or convalescent COVID-19.

The chain couples TRBV10-3 to TRBJ1-3, with D unclear. The CDR3 sequence is 15 residues long. The germline gives CDR1 ENHRY, CDR2 SYGVKD. V was trimmed by 6 bases and J by 0 bases, leaving 12 bases between them. The CDR3 here is CAISRDTSSGNTIYF. CDR3 DNA: TGTGCCATCAGCCGCGACACGAGCTCTGGAAACACCATATATTTT.

V usage is TRBV11-2 and J usage is TRBJ2-7, with a weak D call TRBD2 (6 bases). The germline V gene has CDR1 SGHAT and CDR2 FQNNGV. This CDR3 has 14 amino acids. V was cut by 5 bases and J by 6 bases, with 17 bases left in between. In DNA, the CDR3 is TGTGCCAGCAGCCCCGTGGGGGGTATGGGCGAGCAGTACTTC. It translates to CASSPVGGMGEQYF. Based on the CDR3 plus reference TRBV11-2 and TRBJ2-7, the full variable domain is EAGVAQSPRYKIIEKRQSVAFWCNPISGHATLYWYQQILGQGPKLLIQFQNNGVVDDSQLPKDRFSAERLKGVDSTLKIQPAKLEDSAVYLCASSPVGGMGEQYFGPGTRLTVT.

This clone was recorded only once. The V call is TRBV30, the J call TRBJ2-3; the D gene is possibly TRBD2 (5 bases). The CDR3 covers 14 residues. V dropped 0 bases and J dropped 1 base, with 8 bases sitting between them. Germline V gives CDR1 GTSNPN, CDR2 SVGIG (reference sequence). The CDR3: CAWSVHGGTDTQYF. CDR3 sequence (DNA): TGTGCCTGGAGTGTACACGGGGGCACAGATACGCAGTATTTT. The full variable domain, with the rest looked up from reference TRBV30 and TRBJ2-3, is SQTIHQWPATLVQPVGSPLSLECTVEGTSNPNLYWYRQAAGRGLQLLFYSVGIGQISSEVPQNLSASRPQDRQFILSSKKLLLSDSGFYLCAWSVHGGTDTQYFGPGTRLTVL.

The chain couples TRBV29-1 to TRBJ1-5; D is uncertain. Per germline, CDR1 SQVTM and CDR2 ANQGSEA. This CDR3 region has 13 residues. With 2 bases removed from V and 4 bases from J, the gap between germline ends came to 9 bases. The DNA for the CDR3 is TGCAGCGTTGAACTAGGAACAAATCAGCCCCAGCATTTT. Translating gives CSVELGTNQPQHF.

This sequence joins TRBV5-1 and TRBJ1-1; TRBD1 might be the D (5 bases). CDR1 and CDR2 from the germline V gene are SGHRS and YFSETQ. The CDR3 is 13 amino acids. Trimming pared 6 bases from V and 3 bases from J, leaving 12 bases between. CDR3 sequence (DNA): TGCGCCAGCACCTCCGGGGGGTACACTGAAGCTTTCTTT. Its protein product is CASTSGGYTEAFF. The variable domain in full, completed from reference TRBV5-1 and TRBJ1-1, reads KAGVTQTPRYLIKTRGQQVTLSCSPISGHRSVSWYQQTPGQGLQFLFEYFSETQRNKGNFPGRFSGRQFSNSRSEMNVSTLELGDSALYLCASTSGGYTEAFFGQGTRLTVV.

The CDR3 here is CASSYDSGYNSPLHF. CDR3 DNA sequence: TGTGCCAGCAGTTACGATTCAGGTTATAATTCACCCCTCCACTTT. The chain joins TRBV6-5 to TRBJ1-6; D is ambiguous. This CDR3 is built from 15 residues. Germline values: CDR1 MNHEY, CDR2 SVGAGI. Trimming took off 2 bases at V and 4 bases at J, with 9 bases between the two ends.

V and J are TRBV28 and TRBJ1-6, with TRBD1 matching over 8 bases. This CDR3 is built from 15 residues. V shed 2 bases and J 5 bases; nucleotides not matched to a gene: 2. Germline V CDR1 and CDR2: MDHEN, SYDVKM. The chain's CDR3 is CASSLRQGNNSPLHF. In DNA form, the CDR3 reads TGTGCCAGCAGTTTACGACAGGGGAATAATTCACCCCTCCACTTT.

The CDR3, as DNA: TGTGCCAGTAGGACAGTTATTTTGAACACTGAAGCTTTCTTT. It is translated as CASRTVILNTEAFF. The chain couples TRBV19 to TRBJ1-1; possible D gene TRBD1, 5 bases. In germline, CDR1 is LNHDA, CDR2 SQIVND (reference sequence). This CDR3 has 14 amino acids. V was cut by 6 bases and J by 0 bases, with 11 bases left in between. The full variable domain, completed using reference TRBV19 and TRBJ1-1, is DGGITQSPKYLFRKEGQNVTLSCEQNLNHDAMYWYRQDPGQGLRLIYYSQIVNDFQKGDIAEGYSVSREKKESFPLTVTSAQKNPTAFYLCASRTVILNTEAFFGQGTRLTVV.

This chain links TRBV9 with TRBJ2-1; TRBD1 aligns across 8 bases. The germline CDR1 and CDR2 sequences are SGDLS and YYNGEE. Trimming took 4 bases from V and 7 from J; bases not matched to a gene: 16. The CDR3 extends over 17 amino acids. The chain's CDR3 is CASSLFTGRTGRNEQFF. CDR3 coding DNA: TGTGCCAGCAGCCTCTTCACGGGCCGGACAGGGAGGAATGAGCAGTTCTTC.

The chain is built from TRBV5-6 and TRBJ2-2; 9 nucleotides match TRBD2. J was trimmed by 6 bases and V by 0 bases; bases with no gene match: 3. The germline V gene encodes CDR1 SGHDT and CDR2 YYEEEE. The CDR3 extends over 15 amino acids. The CDR3, as DNA: TGTGCCAGCAGCTTGGGAGCGGGAGGATCCGGGGAGCTGTTTTTT. It translates to CASSLGAGGSGELFF.

The chain links TRBV19 to TRBJ1-2; 9 bases map to TRBD1. V shed 5 bases, J shed 8 bases, and the junction held 3 bases outside the gene matches. The germline CDR1 and CDR2 sequences are LNHDA and SQIVND (reference sequence). CDR3 length: 12 residues. The CDR3 spells CASSRQGEGYTF. CDR3 in DNA: TGTGCCAGTAGTCGACAGGGGGAAGGCTACACCTTC.

The rearrangement uses TRBV5-5 and TRBJ2-7; TRBD1 aligns across 8 bases. The V gene end was trimmed by 2 bases and the J gene end by 7 bases; junction bases not matched to a gene: 11. This CDR3 contains 15 residues. Germline values: CDR1 SGHKS, CDR2 YYEKEE (reference sequence). The CDR3 spells CASSFTDRESEEQYF. Here the CDR3 DNA reads TGTGCCAGCAGCTTCACGGACAGGGAAAGCGAGGAGCAGTACTTC.

The chain employs TRBV27 and TRBJ1-2, with 7 bases fitting TRBD1. V lost 9 bases and J lost 4; bases outside the gene matches: 11. Germline V gene sequence: CDR1 MNHEY, CDR2 SMNVEV (reference sequence). The CDR3 totals 14 residues. CDR3 nucleotides: TGTGCCAGTCGATTCCAGGGGGTGGGCTATGGCTACACCTTC. It translates to CASRFQGVGYGYTF.